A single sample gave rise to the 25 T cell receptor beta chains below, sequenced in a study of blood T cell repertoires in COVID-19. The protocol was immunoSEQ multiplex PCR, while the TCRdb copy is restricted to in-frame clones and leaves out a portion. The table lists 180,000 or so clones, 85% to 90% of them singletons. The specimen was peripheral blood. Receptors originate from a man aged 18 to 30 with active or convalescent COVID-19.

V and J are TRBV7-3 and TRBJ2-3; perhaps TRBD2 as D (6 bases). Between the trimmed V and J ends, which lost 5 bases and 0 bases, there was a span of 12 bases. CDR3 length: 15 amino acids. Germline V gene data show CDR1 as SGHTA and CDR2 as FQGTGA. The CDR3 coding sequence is TGTGCCAGCAGCCCCCAAGGGAGGAGCACAGATACGCAGTATTTT. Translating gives CASSPQGRSTDTQYF.

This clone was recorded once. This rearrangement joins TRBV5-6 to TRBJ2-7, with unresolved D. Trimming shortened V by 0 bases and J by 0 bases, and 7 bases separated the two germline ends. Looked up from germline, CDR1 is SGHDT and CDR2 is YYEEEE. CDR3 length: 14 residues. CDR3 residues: CASSLGGSSYEQYV. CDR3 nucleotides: TGTGCCAGCAGCTTGGGTGGCAGCTCCTACGAGCAGTACGTC.

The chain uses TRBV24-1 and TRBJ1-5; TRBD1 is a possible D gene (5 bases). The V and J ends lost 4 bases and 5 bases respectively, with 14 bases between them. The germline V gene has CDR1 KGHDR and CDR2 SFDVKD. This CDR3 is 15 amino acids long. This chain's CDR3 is CATSESGDPYQPQHF. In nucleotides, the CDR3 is TGTGCCACCAGTGAATCGGGGGATCCCTATCAGCCCCAGCATTTT.

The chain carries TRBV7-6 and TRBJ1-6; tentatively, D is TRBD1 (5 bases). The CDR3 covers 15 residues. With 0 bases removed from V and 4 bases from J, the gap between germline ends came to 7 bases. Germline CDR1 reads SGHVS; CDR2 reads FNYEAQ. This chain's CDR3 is CASSLAGDYNSPLHF. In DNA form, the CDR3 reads TGTGCCAGCAGCTTAGCAGGGGATTATAATTCACCCCTCCACTTT.

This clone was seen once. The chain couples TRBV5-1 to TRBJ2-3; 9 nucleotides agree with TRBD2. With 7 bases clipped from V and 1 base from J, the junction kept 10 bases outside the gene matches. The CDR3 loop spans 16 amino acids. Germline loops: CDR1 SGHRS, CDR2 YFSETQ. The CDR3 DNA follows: TGCGCCAGCGCGCGACTGGGACTAGCTGGCACAGATACGCAGTATTTT. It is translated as CASARLGLAGTDTQYF.

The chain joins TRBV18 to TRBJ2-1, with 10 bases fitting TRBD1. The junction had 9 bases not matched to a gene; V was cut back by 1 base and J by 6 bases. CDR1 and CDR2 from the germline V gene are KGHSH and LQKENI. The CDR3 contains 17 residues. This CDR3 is CASSPQIGTGELNEQFF. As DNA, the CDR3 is TGTGCCAGCTCACCACAGATCGGGACAGGGGAACTCAATGAGCAGTTCTTC.

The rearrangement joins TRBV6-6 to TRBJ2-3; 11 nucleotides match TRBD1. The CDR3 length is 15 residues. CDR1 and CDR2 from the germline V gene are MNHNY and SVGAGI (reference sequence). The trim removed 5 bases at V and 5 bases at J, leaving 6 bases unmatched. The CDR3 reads CASSAGTGGKDTQYF. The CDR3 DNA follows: TGTGCCAGCAGTGCCGGGACAGGGGGGAAAGATACGCAGTATTTT.

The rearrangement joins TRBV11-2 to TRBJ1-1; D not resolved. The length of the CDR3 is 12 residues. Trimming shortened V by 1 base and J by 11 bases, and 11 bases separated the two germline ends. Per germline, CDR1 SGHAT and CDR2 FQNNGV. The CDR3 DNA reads TGTGCCAGCAGCTTAGCTCGGGGTTCTGCTTTCTTT. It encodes CASSLARGSAFF.

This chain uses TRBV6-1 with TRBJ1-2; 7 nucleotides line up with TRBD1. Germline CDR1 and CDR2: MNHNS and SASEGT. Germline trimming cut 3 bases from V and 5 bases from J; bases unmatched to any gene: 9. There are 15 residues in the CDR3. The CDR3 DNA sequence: TGTGCCAGCAGTGACCGGGACAGAGGGGGGTATGGCTACACCTTC. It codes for CASSDRDRGGYGYTF.

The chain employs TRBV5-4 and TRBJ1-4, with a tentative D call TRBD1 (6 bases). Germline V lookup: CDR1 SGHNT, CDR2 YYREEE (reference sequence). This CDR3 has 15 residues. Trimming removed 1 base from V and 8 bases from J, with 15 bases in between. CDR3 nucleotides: TGTGCCAGCAGCTTGAGGACGAAAGGGGGAGAAAAACTGTTTTTT. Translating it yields CASSLRTKGGEKLFF. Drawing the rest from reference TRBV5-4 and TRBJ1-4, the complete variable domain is ETGVTQSPTHLIKTRGQQVTLRCSSQSGHNTVSWYQQALGQGPQFIFQYYREEENGRGNFPPRFSGLQFPNYSSELNVNALELDDSALYLCASSLRTKGGEKLFFGSGTQLSVL.

The CDR3 nucleotides are TGTGCCAGCACAGGAGGGAGAGAAAAGAACACTGAAGCTTTCTTT. This sequence encodes CASTGGREKNTEAFF. The chain has TRBV6-6 and TRBJ1-1; D gene unclear. The CDR3 covers 15 residues. V dropped 7 bases and J dropped 1 base, with 16 bases sitting between them. The germline gives CDR1 MNHNY, CDR2 SVGAGI (reference sequence).

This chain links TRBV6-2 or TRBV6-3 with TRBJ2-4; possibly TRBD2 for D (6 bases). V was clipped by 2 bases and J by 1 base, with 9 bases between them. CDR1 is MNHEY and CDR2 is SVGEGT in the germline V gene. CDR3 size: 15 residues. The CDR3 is CASSYGGIAKNIQYF. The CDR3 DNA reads TGTGCCAGCAGTTACGGCGGGATCGCCAAAAACATTCAGTACTTC.

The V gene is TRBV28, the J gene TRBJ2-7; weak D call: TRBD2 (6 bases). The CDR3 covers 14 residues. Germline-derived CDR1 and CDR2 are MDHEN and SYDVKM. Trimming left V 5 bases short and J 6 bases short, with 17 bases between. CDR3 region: CASSQGAWGGEQYV. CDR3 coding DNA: TGTGCCAGCAGTCAGGGAGCCTGGGGAGGCGAGCAGTACGTC.

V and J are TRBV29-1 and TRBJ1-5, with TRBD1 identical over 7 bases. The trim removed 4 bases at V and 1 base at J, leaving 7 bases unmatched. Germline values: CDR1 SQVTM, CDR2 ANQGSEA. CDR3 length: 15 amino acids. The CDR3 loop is CSVGQGVGSNQPQHF. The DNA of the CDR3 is TGCAGCGTTGGGCAGGGGGTGGGAAGCAATCAGCCCCAGCATTTT.

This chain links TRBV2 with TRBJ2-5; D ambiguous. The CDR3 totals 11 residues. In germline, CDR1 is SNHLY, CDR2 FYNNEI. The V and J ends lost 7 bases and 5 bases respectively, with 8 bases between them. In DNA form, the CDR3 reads TGTGCCAGCAAACTTGAGGAGACCCAGTACTTC. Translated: CASKLEETQYF.

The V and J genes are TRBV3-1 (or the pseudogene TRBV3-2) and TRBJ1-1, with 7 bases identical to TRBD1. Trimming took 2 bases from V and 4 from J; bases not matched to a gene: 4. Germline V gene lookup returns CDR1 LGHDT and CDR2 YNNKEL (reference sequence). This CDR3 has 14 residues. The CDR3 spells CASSQTRGATEAFF. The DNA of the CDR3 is TGTGCCAGCAGCCAAACCAGGGGGGCCACTGAAGCTTTCTTT.

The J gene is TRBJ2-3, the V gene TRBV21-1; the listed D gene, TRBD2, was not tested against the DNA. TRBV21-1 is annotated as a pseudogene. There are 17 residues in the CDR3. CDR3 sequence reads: CASSKAGREGRADTQYF. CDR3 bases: TGTGCCAGCAGCAAGGCTGGCCGGGAGGGCCGTGCAGATACGCAGTATTTT.

The CDR3 protein is CASTGGEKLFF. In nucleotides, the CDR3 is TGTGCCAGCACAGGAGGTGAAAAACTGTTTTTT. The V gene is TRBV12-3 or TRBV12-4, the J gene TRBJ1-4; D unclear. This CDR3 comprises 11 residues. Deletions cut 7 bases from V and 7 bases from J, with 7 bases between.

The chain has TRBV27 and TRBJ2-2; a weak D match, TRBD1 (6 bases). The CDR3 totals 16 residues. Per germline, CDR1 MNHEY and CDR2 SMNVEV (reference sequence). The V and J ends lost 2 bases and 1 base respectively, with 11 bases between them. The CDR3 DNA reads TGTGCCAGCAGTTTACGCCCGACAGGGAACACCGGGGAGCTGTTTTTT. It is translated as CASSLRPTGNTGELFF.

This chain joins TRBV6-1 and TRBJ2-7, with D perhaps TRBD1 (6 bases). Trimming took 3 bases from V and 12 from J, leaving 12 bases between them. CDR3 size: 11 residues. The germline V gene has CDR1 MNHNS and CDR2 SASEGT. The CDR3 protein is CASSDWGLWYV. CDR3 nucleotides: TGTGCCAGCAGTGATTGGGGGCTATGGTACGTC.

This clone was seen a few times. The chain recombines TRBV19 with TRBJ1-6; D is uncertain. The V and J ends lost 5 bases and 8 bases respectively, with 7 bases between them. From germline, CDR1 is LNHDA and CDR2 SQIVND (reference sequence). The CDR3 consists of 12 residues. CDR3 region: CASSPFDSPLHF. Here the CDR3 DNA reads TGTGCCAGTAGTCCTTTCGATTCACCCCTCCACTTT.

CDR3 bases: TGTGCCTTCCAAAACAATGGCGGTGAAAAACTGTTTTTT. Amino acids: CAFQNNGGEKLFF. The gene calls are TRBV30 and TRBJ1-4; D ambiguous. CDR3 length equals 13 residues. Germline-derived CDR1 and CDR2 are GTSNPN and SVGIG (reference sequence). Trimming shortened V by 7 bases and J by 7 bases, and 16 bases separated the two germline ends.

The CDR3 DNA is TGTGCCAGCAGCCGAGGGACAGGATTGTTCGAGCAGTACGTC. This encodes CASSRGTGLFEQYV. V and J are TRBV5-4 and TRBJ2-7; the match to TRBD1 covers 8 bases. The V gene's germline CDR1 is SGHNT and CDR2 YYREEE (reference sequence). Trimming took 4 bases from V and 6 from J; bases not matched to a gene: 9. The CDR3 runs to 14 residues.

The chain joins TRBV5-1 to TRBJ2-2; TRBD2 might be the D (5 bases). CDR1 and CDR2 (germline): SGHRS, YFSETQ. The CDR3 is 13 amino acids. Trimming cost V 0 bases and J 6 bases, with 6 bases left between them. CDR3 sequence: CASSLVGAGELFF. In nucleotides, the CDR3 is TGCGCCAGCAGCTTGGTCGGGGCCGGGGAGCTGTTTTTT.

The DNA for the CDR3 is TGTGCCAGCGCGATAGCGCCCTATGGCTACACCTTC. It encodes CASAIAPYGYTF. The V and J genes are TRBV5-6 and TRBJ1-2; D gene unclear. CDR3 length equals 12 residues. Between the trimmed V and J ends, which lost 7 bases and 4 bases, there was a span of 11 bases. Germline V lookup: CDR1 SGHDT, CDR2 YYEEEE.